This T cell receptor beta chain was found in a study of beta chain features in type 1 diabetes. Findings and caveats of the study: VDJ junctions from type 1 diabetes patients carried fewer insertions and larger deletions. Shorter TCRB CDR3s, moderately but significantly so, were found in Type 1 diabetes patients in all four CD4+ subsets. In patients and controls equally, PCR might favor templates that are shorter.

The table lists this clone with a few counts. Antigen: not known. As every portion of the isolated RNA was reverse transcribed, the sequencing read expressed TCRB transcripts. This table comes from immunoSEQ multiplex PCR, and its TCRdb copy is limited to in-frame clones, with some not included. The sample records 150,000 to 170,000 clones, 10% to 13% being singletons. Purity exceeding 98% was reached by all sorted populations. Germline V gives CDR1 LGHNA, CDR2 YNFKEQ. The V and J ends lost 0 bases and 7 bases respectively, with 15 bases between them. This CDR3 spans 16 amino acids. This clonotype originated in a man aged 25 to 40 with type 1 diabetes. The sequencing sample was made of central memory CD4+ T cells from blood. The V call is TRBV4-2, the J call TRBJ2-2; tentative D call: TRBD2 (5 bases). CDR3 amino acids: CASSQENSRGSGELFF. The CDR3 DNA reads as TGTGCCAGCAGCCAAGAAAACTCCCGGGGTAGCGGGGAGCTGTTTTTT.